This TCR beta chain was obtained from a study of T cell repertoires in ileal Crohn's disease. Study in general: Median disease duration was roughly 8.5 years; about 37% smoked at surgery.

Time point specified: neoterminal ileum biopsy at postoperative endoscopy, about 6 months after surgery. V was shortened by 0 bases and J by 2 bases, with 17 bases between the two germline ends. Germline V lookup: CDR1 SGDLS, CDR2 YYNGEE. The CDR3 has 17 residues. Each sample's TCRB immunosequencing used around 0.5 micrograms of biopsy DNA. Profiled with immunoSEQ multiplex PCR; TCRdb holds only in-frame clones, not every one. The repertoire holds about 62,000 clones, roughly 91% seen once, with roughly 2% in the top ten. On this clone: Its antigen is undetermined.

Study results and limitations: Compared with non-smokers, active smokers at surgery showed more clonal expansions. All patients with clonality above 26.8% had endoscopic recurrence.

This clonotype was sampled from an adult with Crohn's disease. Source material: ileal tissue. The gene calls are TRBV9 and TRBJ1-1; D unresolved. The DNA of the CDR3 is TGTGCCAGCAGCGTAGAAGGACTTATGCACGGAAACACTGAAGCTTTCTTT. Residues: CASSVEGLMHGNTEAFF.